The rows below give T cell receptor beta chains drawn from one sample of a study of beta chain features in type 1 diabetes. The method was immunoSEQ multiplex PCR; TCRdb's version includes in-frame clones alone and lacks a portion of them. The table shows around 250,000 clones, with around 26% occurring only once. The source material was central memory CD4+ T cells from blood. These receptors were collected from a man aged 25-40 years in good health. CDR3s include the opening cysteine and the closing phenylalanine or tryptophan. A D gene is named only where the DNA matches it firmly. A row's size may be missing; if present it is once, few, many or a size class.

d_gene	v_gene	j_gene	abundance	CDR3aa	CDR3nt
TRBD1	TRBV9	TRBJ2-2	few	CASSVSGTGGLTGELFF	TGTGCCAGCAGCGTTTCCGGGACAGGGGGTCTCACCGGGGAGCTGTTTTTT
-	TRBV2	TRBJ2-5	-	CASQEDRVQETQYF	TGTGCCTCTCAGGAGGACAGAGTGCAAGAGACCCAGTACTTC
TRBD2	TRBV7-2	TRBJ2-5	-	CASSLSSGGSGTQYF	TGTGCCAGCAGCCTATCTAGCGGGGGGTCCGGGACCCAGTACTTC
TRBD2	TRBV7-9	TRBJ2-3	few	CASSSLAGVGVDTQYF	TGTGCCAGCAGCTCCTTAGCGGGAGTTGGAGTAGATACGCAGTATTTT
-	TRBV5-1	TRBJ1-2	few	CASSAAYSGGDYGYTF	TGCGCCAGCAGCGCCGCCTACTCTGGGGGTGACTATGGCTACACCTTC
-	TRBV19	TRBJ1-6	-	CASSTGPNSPLHF	TGTGCCAGTAGTACGGGCCCCAATTCACCCCTCCACTTT
-	TRBV18	TRBJ1-1	-	CASSPDMNTEAFF	TGTGCCAGCTCACCAGACATGAACACTGAAGCTTTCTTT
-	TRBV27	TRBJ2-7	-	CASSRLARGAYEQYF	TGTGCCAGCAGTCGTCTAGCGAGAGGGGCCTACGAGCAGTACTTC
-	TRBV7-2	TRBJ2-3	-	CASSLRDMDTQYF	TGTGCCAGCAGCTTAAGGGACATGGATACGCAGTATTTT
TRBD1	TRBV12-5	TRBJ2-1	few	CASGLGPGQGGIEQFF	TGTGCTAGTGGTTTGGGGCCGGGACAGGGCGGTATAGAGCAGTTCTTC
TRBD2	TRBV7-9	TRBJ2-3	-	CASSGLSGGTDTQYF	TGTGCCAGCAGCGGGCTCAGCGGGGGCACAGATACGCAGTATTTT
-	TRBV11-2	TRBJ2-1	-	CASSITGPYNEQFF	TGTGCCAGCAGCATCACTGGGCCTTACAATGAGCAGTTCTTC
TRBD1	TRBV10-3	TRBJ2-1	-	CATTRTGGVDNEQFF	TGTGCCACTACCCGGACAGGGGGCGTCGACAATGAGCAGTTCTTC
TRBD2	TRBV28	TRBJ2-7	-	CASRASGDYEQYF	TGTGCCAGCCGCGCTAGCGGCGATTACGAGCAGTACTTC
-	TRBV7-8	TRBJ2-1	once	CASSPISSYNEQFF	TGTGCCAGCAGCCCGATAAGCTCCTACAATGAGCAGTTCTTC
TRBD1	TRBV7-6	TRBJ1-3	few	CASSLQGAQGNTIYF	TGTGCCAGCAGTTTACAGGGGGCACAGGGAAACACCATATATTTT
TRBD1	TRBV4-3	TRBJ2-7	-	CASSQRTGLEQYF	TGCGCCAGCAGCCAAAGGACAGGTCTGGAGCAGTACTTC
-	TRBV30	TRBJ1-2	-	CAWSEAVNYGYTF	TGTGCCTGGAGTGAAGCAGTTAACTATGGCTACACCTTC
-	TRBV7-8	TRBJ2-3	few	CASSPAGGDTDTQYF	TGTGCCAGCAGCCCCGCCGGCGGGGACACAGATACGCAGTATTTT
TRBD1	TRBV29-1	TRBJ2-7	-	CSVRDRSSYEQYF	TGCAGCGTGAGGGACAGGAGCTCCTACGAGCAGTACTTC
TRBD2	TRBV6-5	TRBJ2-7	-	CASSAQLAGPSQQYF	TGTGCCAGCAGTGCCCAACTAGCGGGGCCCTCTCAGCAGTACTTC
TRBD2	TRBV25-1	TRBJ2-2	-	CASSEYAGLSGSTGELFF	TGTGCCAGCAGTGAATATGCTGGACTAAGCGGGAGTACCGGGGAGCTGTTTTTT
-	TRBV28	TRBJ2-7	-	CASRQSGSSSYEQYF	TGTGCCAGCAGACAAAGTGGGTCTTCGTCCTACGAGCAGTACTTC